The 27 T cell receptor beta chains reported below all come from one sample, sequenced in a study of neurological immune-mediated disorders. The time point: longitudinal time-point 2. TCRdb itself ran the 5' RACE reads through MiXCR, one entry per CDR3 protein. Among roughly 80,000 distinct CDR3 sequences listed, almost 6% were seen once. The sample was PBMCs. The source is a woman in her fifties or sixties with multiple sclerosis.

For this clonotype: This may be a read error, as it is one base from a much larger clone. V is TRBV12-3 or TRBV12-4 and J is TRBJ1-2, with 7 positions matching TRBD1. V shed 6 bases and J 6 bases; nucleotides not matched to a gene: 7. This CDR3 region has 13 residues. The CDR3 loop reads CASSQGGYDGYTF. CDR3 DNA sequence: TGTGCCAGCAGCCAAGGGGGCTACGATGGCTACACCTTC.

As concerns this clonotype: A much larger clonotype is one base distant, so this may be a read error. The gene calls are TRBV20-1 and TRBJ2-1; 7 nucleotides match TRBD2. The ends lost 4 bases at V and 4 bases at J; junction bases unmatched: 7. The germline CDR1 and CDR2 sequences are DFQATT and SNEGSKA (reference sequence). The CDR3 spans 14 residues. The CDR3 DNA reads as TGCAGTGCTATAACCAGCGGGGCTTACAATGAGCAGTTCTTC. Encoded protein: CSAITSGAYNEQFF.

This clonotype was seen repeatedly, ten times or more. The gene calls are TRBV7-2 and TRBJ2-5; D possibly corresponds to TRBD1 (5 bases). There are 15 residues in the CDR3. The V end lost 2 bases, the J end lost 5 bases, and 15 bases lay between the germline ends. The germline CDR1 and CDR2 sequences are SGHTA and FQGNSA. This CDR3 reads CASSLRQQGHETQYF. CDR3 bases: TGTGCCAGCAGCTTAAGGCAGCAGGGTCATGAGACCCAGTACTTC.

This clonotype was counted at least ten times. This chain connects TRBV5-1 to TRBJ1-2; weak D call: TRBD1 (5 bases). Germline lookup yields CDR1 SGHRS and CDR2 YFSETQ. V shed 0 bases and J shed 6 bases, with 12 bases lying between them. This CDR3 comprises 14 residues. The chain's CDR3 is CASSLVAGGDGYTF. In nucleotides, the CDR3 is TGCGCCAGCAGCTTGGTAGCAGGAGGGGATGGCTACACCTTC.

This clonotype was found many times. V usage is TRBV6-5 and J usage is TRBJ1-5, with D perhaps TRBD1 (6 bases). CDR1 and CDR2 from the germline V gene are MNHEY and SVGAGI. The CDR3 extends over 16 amino acids. Trimming stripped 5 bases from V and 0 bases from J, with 14 bases between. CDR3 protein: CASSLRGHFSNQPQHF. The CDR3 nucleotides read TGTGCCAGCAGTCTGCGGGGACACTTTAGCAATCAGCCCCAGCATTTT.

This clonotype appeared many times. This chain joins TRBV10-3 and TRBJ2-7; 7 nucleotides align to TRBD2. The CDR3 runs to 11 residues. Germline assignment: CDR1 ENHRY and CDR2 SYGVKD. V lost 10 bases to trimming and J lost 0 bases; unmatched junction nucleotides: 0. The CDR3 here is CATSGSYEQYF. CDR3 coding DNA: TGTGCCACTAGCGGCTCCTACGAGCAGTACTTC.

This clonotype was found many times. The V gene is TRBV9, the J gene TRBJ1-1; the match to TRBD1 covers 9 bases. The V gene end was trimmed by 3 bases and the J gene end by 5 bases; junction bases not matched to a gene: 8. The CDR3 totals 15 residues. CDR1 is SGDLS and CDR2 is YYNGEE in the germline V gene. This CDR3 reads CASSATGTGSTEAFF. The CDR3 DNA sequence: TGTGCCAGCAGCGCCACCGGGACAGGGTCAACTGAAGCTTTCTTT.

There are many counts of this clonotype. V gene TRBV18 combines with J gene TRBJ2-7, with D hard to call. Germline V gives CDR1 KGHSH, CDR2 LQKENI. Trimming left V 8 bases short and J 2 bases short, with 10 bases between. The CDR3 totals 12 residues. Here the CDR3 reads CASSPRAYEQYF. CDR3 bases: TGTGCCAGCAGTCCAAGGGCCTACGAGCAGTACTTC.

This clonotype has only a few counts. The rearrangement joins TRBV30 to TRBJ2-1; 9 positions match TRBD2. The CDR3 sequence is 12 residues long. CDR1 and CDR2 from the germline V gene are GTSNPN and SVGIG (reference sequence). The V gene end was trimmed by 7 bases and the J gene end by 14 bases; junction bases not matched to a gene: 12. Written as DNA, the CDR3 is TGTGCCTACCGGACTAGCGTTGGCTGGGAGTTCTTC. Translating gives CAYRTSVGWEFF.

This clonotype was picked up many times. The chain employs TRBV18 and TRBJ2-2, with D unclear. In germline, CDR1 is KGHSH, CDR2 LQKENI. The CDR3 runs 13 residues. V dropped 5 bases and J dropped 0 bases, with 4 bases sitting between them. CDR3 coding DNA: TGTGCCAGCTCAACCACGAACACCGGGGAGCTGTTTTTT. This sequence encodes CASSTTNTGELFF.

This clonotype was observed at least ten times. The V and J genes are TRBV6-6 and TRBJ2-1; TRBD2 matches at 8 bases. Germline trimming cut 6 bases from V and 0 bases from J; bases unmatched to any gene: 4. Germline V gene sequence: CDR1 MNHNY, CDR2 SVGAGI (reference sequence). This CDR3 region has 15 residues. CDR3 DNA sequence: TGTGCCAGCAGCCTACTAGCGGACTCCTACAATGAGCAGTTCTTC. It translates to CASSLLADSYNEQFF.

This clonotype is categorized as medium-sized. CDR3 nucleotide sequence: TGTGCCATCAGTGGGGACAACCAAGAGACCCAGTACTTC. Translation gives CAISGDNQETQYF. The rearrangement links TRBV10-3 to TRBJ2-5; TRBD1 might be the D (6 bases). Trimming pared 4 bases from V and 0 bases from J, leaving 6 bases between. Looked up from germline, CDR1 is ENHRY and CDR2 is SYGVKD. There are 13 residues in the CDR3.

The sample holds many counts of this clonotype. The J gene is TRBJ1-1, the V gene TRBV5-1, with TRBD1 identical over 7 bases. Trimming removed 7 bases from V and 2 bases from J; junction bases left unmatched: 8. Germline V gives CDR1 SGHRS, CDR2 YFSETQ. The CDR3 length is 14 residues. In DNA, the CDR3 is TGCGCCAGCGAACAGGGGACGGCAAACACTGAAGCTTTCTTT. Translating it yields CASEQGTANTEAFF.

This clonotype was detected ten times or more. The gene calls are TRBV15 and TRBJ2-5, with 11 bases identical to TRBD2. J lost 1 base, V lost 8 bases, and 6 bases had no gene match. CDR3 length equals 15 residues. Germline lookup yields CDR1 LNHNV and CDR2 YYDKDF (reference sequence). The CDR3 DNA is TGTGCCACCGGATTCACTAGCGGGGGCCAAGAGACCCAGTACTTC. Its protein is CATGFTSGGQETQYF. Based on the CDR3 plus reference TRBV15 and TRBJ2-5, the full variable domain is DAMVIQNPRYQVTQFGKPVTLSCSQTLNHNVMYWYQQKSSQAPKLLFHYYDKDFNNEADTPDNFQSRRPNTSFCFLDIRSPGLGDTAMYLCATGFTSGGQETQYFGPGTRLLVL.

This clonotype occurred many times. The chain combines TRBV5-1 with TRBJ2-5; D uncertain. Germline loops: CDR1 SGHRS, CDR2 YFSETQ. Trimming took off 5 bases at V and 5 bases at J, with 16 bases between the two ends. The CDR3 is made up of 14 amino acids. The CDR3 loop is CASSEPTAGETQYF. The CDR3 region has the DNA TGCGCCAGCAGTGAACCCACGGCCGGGGAGACCCAGTACTTC.

This clonotype occurred many times. The rearrangement links TRBV5-1 to TRBJ2-5; either TRBD1 or TRBD2 may fit D (5 bases each). The V gene lost 4 bases and the J gene lost 5 bases, with 12 bases spanning the gap. The CDR3 extends over 13 amino acids. The germline V gene has CDR1 SGHRS and CDR2 YFSETQ. CDR3 protein: CASSRGEGETQYF. The CDR3 nucleotides read TGCGCCAGCAGCAGGGGAGAGGGGGAGACCCAGTACTTC.

The V and J genes are TRBV14 and TRBJ1-6, with TRBD1 matching over 9 bases. Germline loops: CDR1 SGHDN, CDR2 FVKESK. The trim removed 3 bases at V and 9 bases at J, leaving 9 bases unmatched. The CDR3 runs 16 residues. The CDR3 DNA is TGTGCCAGCAGCCAGGATCCGACAGGGGGGTCTTCACCCCTCCACTTT. Translating it yields CASSQDPTGGSSPLHF.

The rearrangement joins TRBV10-2 to TRBJ1-1; D possibly corresponds to TRBD1 (5 bases). Germline V gives CDR1 WSHSY, CDR2 SAAADI. V gave up 3 bases and J gave up 1 base, with 12 bases separating them. The CDR3 extends over 15 amino acids. The CDR3 region has the DNA TGCGCCAGCAGTGAACCCCCCGGACAGAACACTGAAGCTTTCTTT. Amino acids: CASSEPPGQNTEAFF.

Ten or more counts support this clonotype. The J gene is TRBJ2-3, the V gene TRBV7-6; D is possibly TRBD1 or TRBD2 (5 bases each). Trimming cost V 5 bases and J 6 bases, with 9 bases left between them. This CDR3 spans 12 amino acids. The germline gives CDR1 SGHVS, CDR2 FNYEAQ. The CDR3 coding sequence is TGTGCCAGCAGCCGGGGCGTTGATACGCAGTATTTT. Its translation: CASSRGVDTQYF.

This clonotype was counted many times. The chain employs TRBV20-1 and TRBJ1-4; TRBD1 is a possible D gene (6 bases). CDR1 is DFQATT and CDR2 is SNEGSKA in the germline V gene (reference sequence). The CDR3 sequence is 12 residues long. The V end was cut by 5 bases, the J end by 8 bases, with 12 bases between. The CDR3 reads CSAVDSPEKLFF. CDR3 coding DNA: TGCAGTGCTGTGGACAGCCCCGAAAAACTGTTTTTT.

The V gene is TRBV6-1, the J gene TRBJ2-7, with D perhaps matching TRBD1 (6 bases). Trimming removed 6 bases from V and 4 bases from J, with 13 bases in between. CDR3 length equals 13 residues. The germline V gene has CDR1 MNHNS and CDR2 SASEGT. The chain's CDR3 is CASRLTGTYEQYF. The CDR3 nucleotides are TGTGCCAGCAGACTGACAGGAACTTACGAGCAGTACTTC.

This clonotype has at least ten counts. The chain couples TRBV11-2 to TRBJ2-1; TRBD1 aligns across 9 bases. The J segment lost 2 bases and the V segment lost 5 bases, leaving 10 bases of the junction unmatched. Germline values: CDR1 SGHAT, CDR2 FQNNGV. The CDR3 is made up of 17 amino acids. This CDR3 reads CASSPRPGQGPYNEQFF. The DNA of the CDR3 is TGTGCCAGCAGCCCCCGACCGGGACAGGGTCCCTACAATGAGCAGTTCTTC.

In regard to this clonotype: No conserved phenylalanine or tryptophan ends this CDR3, so it is likely a read error. This chain connects TRBV20-1 to TRBJ2-2, with TRBD1 matching over 8 bases. In germline, CDR1 is DFQATT, CDR2 SNEGSKA (reference sequence). This CDR3 is 14 amino acids long. In DNA form, the CDR3 reads TGCAGTGCTCCCCGGACAGGGACCACCAGGGAGCTGTTTTCT. Protein sequence: CSAPRTGTTRELFS.

This clonotype was found many times. The chain combines TRBV9 with TRBJ1-2; D may be TRBD1 (5 bases). In germline, CDR1 is SGDLS, CDR2 YYNGEE. CDR3 length equals 14 residues. Trimming took off 4 bases at V and 8 bases at J, with 18 bases between the two ends. Here the CDR3 reads CASSSSGTLRGYTF. CDR3 in DNA: TGTGCCAGCAGCAGCTCCGGGACTCTTAGGGGCTACACCTTC.

This clonotype was recorded many times. The rearrangement uses TRBV5-1 and TRBJ2-5; D is perhaps TRBD1 (6 bases). CDR3 size: 13 residues. V lost 4 bases and J 0 bases, leaving 7 bases between the germline ends. CDR1 and CDR2 (germline): SGHRS, YFSETQ. The CDR3 nucleotides read TGCGCCAGCAGCACAGGGAACCAAGAGACCCAGTACTTC. This codes for CASSTGNQETQYF.

This clonotype was picked up a small number of times. The rearrangement uses TRBV20-1 and TRBJ2-6; unclear D gene. Between the trimmed V and J ends, which lost 6 bases and 2 bases, there was a span of 11 bases. Germline V gene data show CDR1 as DFQATT and CDR2 as SNEGSKA (reference sequence). The CDR3 runs to 14 residues. The CDR3 spells CSAFSEPGANVLTF. Here the CDR3 DNA reads TGCAGTGCCTTCTCGGAACCTGGGGCCAACGTCCTGACTTTC.

The table lists this clonotype with many counts. The V and J genes are TRBV6-2 or TRBV6-3 and TRBJ1-1; D call uncertain. Trimming pared 6 bases from V and 0 bases from J, leaving 8 bases between. Germline CDR1 is MNHEY and CDR2 is SVGEGT. This CDR3 spans 13 amino acids. The CDR3 nucleotides read TGTGCCAGCAGCCAAACTCTGAACACTGAAGCTTTCTTT. This encodes CASSQTLNTEAFF.